This T cell receptor beta chain emerged from a study of blood T cell repertoires in COVID-19. This CDR3 has 14 residues. Losses at the gene ends were 3 bases for V and 16 bases for J; bases not matched to a gene: 17. Germline V gives CDR1 GTSNPN, CDR2 SVGIG (reference sequence). Some clones are missing from TCRdb's copy, which holds only in-frame ones; the method was immunoSEQ multiplex PCR. The table records fewer than 300,000 clones, 70% to 90% of them present only once. The chain recombines TRBV30 with TRBJ2-1, with 8 bases fitting TRBD2. Specimen: peripheral blood. This TCR derives from a woman between 40 and 55 years old who had recovered from COVID-19. CDR3 in amino acids: CAWSGGGPHPGNFF. In DNA, the CDR3 is TGTGCCTGGAGCGGGGGGGGCCCTCATCCCGGCAATTTCTTC. Supplemented by reference TRBV30 and TRBJ2-1, the full variable domain reads SQTIHQWPATLVQPVGSPLSLECTVEGTSNPNLYWYRQAAGRGLQLLFYSVGIGQISSEVPQNLSASRPQDRQFILSSKKLLLSDSGFYLCAWSGGGPHPGNFFGPGTRLTVL.